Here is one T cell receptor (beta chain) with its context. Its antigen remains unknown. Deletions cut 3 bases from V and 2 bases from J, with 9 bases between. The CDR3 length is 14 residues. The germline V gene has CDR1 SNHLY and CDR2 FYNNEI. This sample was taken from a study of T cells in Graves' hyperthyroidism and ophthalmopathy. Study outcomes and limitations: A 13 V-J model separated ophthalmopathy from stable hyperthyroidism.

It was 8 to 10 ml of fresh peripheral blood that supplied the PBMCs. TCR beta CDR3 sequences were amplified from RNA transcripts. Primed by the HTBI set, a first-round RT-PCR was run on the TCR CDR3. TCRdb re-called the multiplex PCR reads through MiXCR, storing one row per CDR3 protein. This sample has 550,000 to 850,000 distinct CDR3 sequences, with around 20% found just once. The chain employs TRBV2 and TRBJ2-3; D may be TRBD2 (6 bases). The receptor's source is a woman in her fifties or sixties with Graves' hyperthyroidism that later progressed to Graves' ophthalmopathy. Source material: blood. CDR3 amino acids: CASSDVAATDTQYF. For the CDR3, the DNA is TGTGCCAGCAGTGACGTAGCGGCCACAGATACGCAGTATTTT.